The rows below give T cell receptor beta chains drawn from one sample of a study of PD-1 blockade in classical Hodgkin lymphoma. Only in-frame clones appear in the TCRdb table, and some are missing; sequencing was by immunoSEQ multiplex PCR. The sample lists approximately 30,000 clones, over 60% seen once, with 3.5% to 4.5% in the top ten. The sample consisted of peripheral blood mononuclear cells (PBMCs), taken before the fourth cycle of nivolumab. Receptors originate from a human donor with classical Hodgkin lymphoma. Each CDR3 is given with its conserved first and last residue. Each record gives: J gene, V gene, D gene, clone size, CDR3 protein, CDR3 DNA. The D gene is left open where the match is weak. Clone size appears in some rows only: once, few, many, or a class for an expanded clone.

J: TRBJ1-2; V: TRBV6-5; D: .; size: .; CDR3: CASSYSGRGSGYTF; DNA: TGTGCCAGCAGTTACTCGGGCAGGGGCAGTGGCTACACCTTC
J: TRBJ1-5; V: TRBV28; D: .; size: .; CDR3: CASSPGLNQPQHF; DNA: TGTGCCAGCAGCCCGGGTTTGAATCAGCCCCAGCATTTT
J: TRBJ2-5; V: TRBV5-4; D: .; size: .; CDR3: CASSLEGEGLQETQYF; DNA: TGTGCCAGCAGCCTCGAGGGGGAGGGACTCCAAGAGACCCAGTACTTC
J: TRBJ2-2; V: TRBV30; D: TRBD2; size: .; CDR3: CAEQAGGYTGELFF; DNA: TGTGCAGAACAAGCGGGGGGTTACACCGGGGAGCTGTTTTTT
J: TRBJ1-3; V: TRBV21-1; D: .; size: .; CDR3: CASSDDQDSRNTIYF; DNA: TGTGCCAGCAGCGACGATCAGGACAGCCGAAACACCATATATTTT
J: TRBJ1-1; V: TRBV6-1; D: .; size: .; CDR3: CASSEARGTTGTEAFF; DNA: TGTGCCAGCAGTGAAGCCCGGGGGACCACAGGGACTGAAGCTTTCTTT
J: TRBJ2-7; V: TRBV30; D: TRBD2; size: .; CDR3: CALKEAGGSYEQYF; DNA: TGTGCCTTAAAAGAGGCGGGAGGGTCCTACGAGCAGTACTTC
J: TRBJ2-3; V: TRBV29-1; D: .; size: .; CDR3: CSVEGAGVGDTQYF; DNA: TGCAGCGTTGAAGGGGCAGGGGTAGGGGATACGCAGTATTTT
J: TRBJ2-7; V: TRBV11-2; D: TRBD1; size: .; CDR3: CASSLRGTGNSYEQYF; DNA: TGTGCCAGCAGCTTACGGGGGACAGGGAACTCCTACGAGCAGTACTTC
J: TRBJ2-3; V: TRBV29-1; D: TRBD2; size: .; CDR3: CSAGGIDGLADSDTQYF; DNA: TGCAGCGCCGGGGGGATAGACGGACTAGCGGATTCAGATACGCAGTATTTT
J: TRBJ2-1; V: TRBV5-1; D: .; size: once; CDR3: CASSFSASSYNEQFF; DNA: TGCGCCAGCAGCTTTAGCGCGAGCTCCTACAATGAGCAGTTCTTC
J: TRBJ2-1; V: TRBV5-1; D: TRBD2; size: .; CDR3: CASSRVTSGRIDEQFF; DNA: TGCGCCAGCAGCCGAGTAACTAGCGGGAGGATAGATGAGCAGTTCTTC
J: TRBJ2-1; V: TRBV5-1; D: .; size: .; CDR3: CASSLTGWGYNEQFF; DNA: TGCGCCAGCAGCTTGACAGGGTGGGGATACAATGAGCAGTTCTTC
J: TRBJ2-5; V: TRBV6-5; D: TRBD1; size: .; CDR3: CASSYGQGAETQYF; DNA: TGTGCCAGCAGTTACGGGCAGGGGGCAGAGACCCAGTACTTC
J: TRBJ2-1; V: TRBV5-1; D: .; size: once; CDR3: CASSSGPGVYNEQFF; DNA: TGCGCCAGCAGCTCAGGGCCGGGAGTCTACAATGAGCAGTTCTTC
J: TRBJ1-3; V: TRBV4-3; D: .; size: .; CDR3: CASSQDTETGYKQGTIYF; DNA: TGCGCCAGCAGCCAAGATACGGAGACAGGATACAAACAAGGGACCATATATTTT
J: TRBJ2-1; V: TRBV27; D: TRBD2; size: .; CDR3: CASSLRGRYNEQFF; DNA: TGTGCCAGCAGTTTACGCGGGAGGTACAATGAGCAGTTCTTC
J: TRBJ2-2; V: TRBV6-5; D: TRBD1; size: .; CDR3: CASSSRGLTGELFF; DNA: TGTGCCAGCAGTTCGAGGGGGCTCACCGGGGAGCTGTTTTTT
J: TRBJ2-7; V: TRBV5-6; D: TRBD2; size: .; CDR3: CASSLFLAGPREQYF; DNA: TGTGCCAGCAGCTTGTTCCTAGCGGGGCCGCGCGAGCAGTACTTC
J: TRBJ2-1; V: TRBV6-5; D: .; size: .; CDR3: CASSDELGEQFF; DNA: TGTGCCAGCAGTGACGAGTTGGGTGAGCAGTTCTTC
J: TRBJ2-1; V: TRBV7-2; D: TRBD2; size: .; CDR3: CASSLASGATYNEQFF; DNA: TGTGCCAGCAGCTTAGCGAGCGGGGCCACCTACAATGAGCAGTTCTTC
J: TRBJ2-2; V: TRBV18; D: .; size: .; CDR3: CASSSREGTGELFF; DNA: TGTGCCAGCTCATCAAGAGAAGGGACCGGGGAGCTGTTTTTT
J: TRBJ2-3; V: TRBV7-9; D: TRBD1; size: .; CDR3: CASSSGTGKVGADTQYF; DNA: TGTGCCAGCAGCTCCGGGACAGGGAAAGTAGGAGCAGATACGCAGTATTTT
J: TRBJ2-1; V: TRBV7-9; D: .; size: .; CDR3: CASSHSRALYNEQFF; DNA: TGTGCCAGCAGCCACTCCCGGGCCCTATACAATGAGCAGTTCTTC
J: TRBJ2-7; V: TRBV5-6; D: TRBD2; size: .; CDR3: CASSSWEGYLSYEQYF; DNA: TGTGCCAGCAGCTCTTGGGAGGGTTACCTCTCCTACGAGCAGTACTTC
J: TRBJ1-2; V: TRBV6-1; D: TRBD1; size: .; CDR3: CASSEVDRVGYTF; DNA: TGTGCCAGCAGTGAGGTAGACAGGGTTGGCTACACCTTC
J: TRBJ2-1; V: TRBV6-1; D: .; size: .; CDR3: CASKNVGWGNEQFF; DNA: TGTGCCAGCAAGAACGTGGGGTGGGGCAATGAGCAGTTCTTC
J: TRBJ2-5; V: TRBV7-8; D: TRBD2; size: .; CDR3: CASSLLTSGSGYQYF; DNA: TGTGCCAGCAGCTTACTTACTAGCGGGAGCGGCTACCAGTACTTC